This entry concerns a single T cell receptor beta chain. Its antigen is currently unknown. These data come from a study of cytomegalovirus exposure and HLA in healthy donors. Study results and limitations: In the analysis, some V segments, TRBV6-2 and TRBV6-3 included, were excluded as indistinguishable. In vitro data verified a few CMV-associated chains as specific for CMV antigens.

CDR1 and CDR2 (germline): LNHDA, SQIVND (reference sequence). The ends lost 3 bases at V and 0 bases at J; junction bases unmatched: 4. The CDR3 has 17 residues. PCR amplification relied on 60 Vbeta primers (plus 13 Jbeta primers). Here immunoSEQ multiplex PCR was the method, and the copy in TCRdb shows in-frame clones only, minus some. The data contain roughly 180,000 clones, approximately 84% of them singletons. V and J are TRBV19 and TRBJ2-2; TRBD1 agrees at 10 bases. Sequencing input: PBMCs. The TCR comes from a woman between 50 and 59 years old in good health and CMV-seropositive. CDR3 in DNA: TGTGCCAGTAGTATCAGGGACAGGGGTCCGAACACCGGGGAGCTGTTTTTT. As protein: CASSIRDRGPNTGELFF.